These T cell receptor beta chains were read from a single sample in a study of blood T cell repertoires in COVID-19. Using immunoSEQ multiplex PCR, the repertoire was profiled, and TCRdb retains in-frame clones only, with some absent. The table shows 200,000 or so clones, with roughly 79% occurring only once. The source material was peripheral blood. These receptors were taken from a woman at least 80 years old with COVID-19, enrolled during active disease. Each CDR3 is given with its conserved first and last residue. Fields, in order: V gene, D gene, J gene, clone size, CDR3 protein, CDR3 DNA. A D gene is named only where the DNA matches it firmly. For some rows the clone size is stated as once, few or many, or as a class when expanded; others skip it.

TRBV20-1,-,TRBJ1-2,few,CSPGVGYTF,TGCAGCCCAGGGGTTGGCTACACCTTC
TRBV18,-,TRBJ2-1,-,CASSPPVPVHNEQFF,TGTGCCAGCTCACCACCGGTTCCGGTCCACAATGAGCAGTTCTTC
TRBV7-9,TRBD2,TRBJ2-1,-,CASSSGLAGYNEQFF,TGTGCCAGCAGCTCGGGACTAGCGGGATACAATGAGCAGTTCTTC
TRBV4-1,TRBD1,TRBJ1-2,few,CASSEGEFRGTNYGYTF,TGCGCCAGCAGCGAAGGCGAGTTCAGGGGGACTAACTATGGCTACACCTTC
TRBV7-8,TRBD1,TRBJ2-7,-,CASSLSGTGLFEQYF,TGTGCCAGCAGCTTATCCGGGACAGGCCTATTCGAGCAGTACTTC
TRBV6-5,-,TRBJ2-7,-,CATKGRGSYEQYF,TGTGCCACCAAAGGGCGGGGATCCTACGAGCAGTACTTC
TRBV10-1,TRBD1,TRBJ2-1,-,CASSGRDRGHEQFF,TGCGCCAGCAGTGGTAGGGACAGGGGGCATGAGCAGTTCTTC
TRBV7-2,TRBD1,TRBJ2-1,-,CASSLGQANEQFF,TGTGCCAGCAGCCTTGGACAGGCTAATGAGCAGTTCTTC
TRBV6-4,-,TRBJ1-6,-,CASSAEHGQPLHF,TGTGCCAGCAGCGCCGAGCACGGACAACCTCTCCACTTT
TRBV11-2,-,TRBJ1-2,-,CASSEGAAEWYGYTF,TGTGCCAGCAGTGAAGGGGCGGCGGAGTGGTATGGCTACACCTTC
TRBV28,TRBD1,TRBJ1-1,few,CASSLTGENTEAFF,TGTGCCAGCAGTTTGACAGGGGAGAACACTGAAGCTTTCTTT
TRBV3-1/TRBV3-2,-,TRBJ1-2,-,CASSQLTGFSYTF,TGTGCCAGCAGCCAACTAACAGGATTCTCCTACACCTTC
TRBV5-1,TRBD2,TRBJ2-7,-,CASRSTSGSEQYF,TGCGCCAGCAGATCGACTAGCGGGTCCGAGCAGTACTTC
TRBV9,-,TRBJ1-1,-,CASSAGGTGNTEAFF,TGTGCCAGCAGCGCTGGGGGGACGGGGAACACTGAAGCTTTCTTT
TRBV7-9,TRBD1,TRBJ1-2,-,CASSLQGITNYGYTF,TGTGCCAGCAGCCTACAGGGGATTACTAACTATGGCTACACCTTC
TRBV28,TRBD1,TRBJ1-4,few,CASSPYTGTADEKLFF,TGTGCCAGCAGTCCTTATACCGGGACAGCTGATGAAAAACTGTTTTTT
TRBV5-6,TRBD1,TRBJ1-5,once,CASSLKGASNQPQHF,TGTGCCAGCAGCTTGAAGGGGGCAAGCAATCAGCCCCAGCATTTT
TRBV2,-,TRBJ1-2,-,CASSEGGPNYGYTF,TGTGCCAGCAGTGAAGGGGGGCCCAACTATGGCTACACCTTC
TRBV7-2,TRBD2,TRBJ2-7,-,CASSIGGVFDEQYF,TGTGCCAGCAGTATCGGGGGGGTCTTCGACGAGCAGTACTTC
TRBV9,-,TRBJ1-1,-,CASSPFGGATEAFF,TGTGCCAGCAGCCCCTTCGGGGGTGCAACTGAAGCTTTCTTT
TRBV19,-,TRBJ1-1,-,CASSLPAHMNTEAFF,TGTGCCAGTAGTCTTCCTGCTCACATGAACACTGAAGCTTTCTTT
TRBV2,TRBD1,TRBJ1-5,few,CASSVGTGGYQPQHF,TGTGCCAGCAGTGTTGGGACAGGGGGTTATCAGCCCCAGCATTTT
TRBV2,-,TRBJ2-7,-,CASSAVQGMDEQYF,TGTGCCAGCAGTGCCGTACAGGGTATGGACGAGCAGTACTTC
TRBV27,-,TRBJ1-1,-,CASRYSENTEAFF,TGTGCCAGCAGGTATAGTGAGAACACTGAAGCTTTCTTT
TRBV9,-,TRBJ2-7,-,CASSVAVGLGSGEQYF,TGTGCCAGCAGCGTAGCTGTAGGACTGGGGAGCGGCGAGCAGTACTTC
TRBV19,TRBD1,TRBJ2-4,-,CASSIRGQIAKNIQYF,TGTGCCAGTAGTATCAGGGGGCAAATAGCCAAAAACATTCAGTACTTC